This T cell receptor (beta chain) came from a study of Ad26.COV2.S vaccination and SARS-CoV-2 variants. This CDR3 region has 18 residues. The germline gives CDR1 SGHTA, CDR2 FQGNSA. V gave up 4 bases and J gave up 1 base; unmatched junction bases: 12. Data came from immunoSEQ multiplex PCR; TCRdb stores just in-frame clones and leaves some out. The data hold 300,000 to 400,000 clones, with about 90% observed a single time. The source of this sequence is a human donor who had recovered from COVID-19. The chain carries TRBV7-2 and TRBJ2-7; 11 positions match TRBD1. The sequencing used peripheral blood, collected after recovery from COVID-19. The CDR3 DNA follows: TGTGCCAGCAGCTACCGGGACAGGGGGATGTCGGTGTCCTACGAGCAGTACTTC. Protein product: CASSYRDRGMSVSYEQYF.